The sequence of this TCR beta chain was determined in a study of human T cells and chemical hapten exposure (TCRdb year 2021). For context, the study as a whole: For sensitization, 2% DPC in acetone was applied to a roughly 2 cm by roughly 2 cm area of upper inner arm skin. Throughout the roughly 25-week study period, patients were also given weekly therapeutic DPC doses on the scalp. Twenty-nine alopecia patients provided blood for TCR sequencing at one to four time points (pre-sensitization, 2, 6 and 24 weeks). Alopecia areata with under or over 50% scalp involvement, alopecia totalis and alopecia universalis were represented in the patient cohort, which was mostly female. Patch testing on the upper back used Finn chambers containing 0.01% DPC, with scoring done after 6 days according to International Contact Dermatitis Research Group standards. In alopecia patients, the study followed how the peripheral blood TCR repertoire changed in vivo over primary and secondary sensitization to diphenylcyclopropenone (DPC), a hapten. Libraries were pooled for sequencing, and variation in per-sample TCR yields was attributed mainly to small differences in library volumes within the pool. Patient blood was sampled pre-sensitization (week 0) and at 2, 6 and about 24 weeks after DPC sensitization. Overall study results and their limits: Repeated subsampling changed both the strength of the expansion versus patch-test correlation and the threshold at which the correlation became significant. Expanded TCRs formed significantly more large CDR3 similarity clusters than pre-sensitization or healthy control sets, consistent with antigen-driven responses. Alopecia, a presumed autoimmune disease, was present in all patients, so the immune response of the patients might differ from that of healthy individuals. The number of PT1 expanded TCRs positively correlated with patch test score, significant at thresholds 8, 16 and 32 but not 4. DPC sensitization did not change how many TCRs were above 1 in 1000 frequency, and no evidence was found of alterations in global repertoire structure.

Deletion took 5 bases off V and 3 bases off J, with a span of 16 bases between the germline ends. The germline V gene supplies CDR1 SGHVS and CDR2 FNYEAQ. From the cysteine through the phenylalanine, the CDR3 covers 16 amino acids. Just CDR3 DNA is preserved here, 48 bases in frame from base 1. What the time point label conveys for this sample: patch test 1, 2 weeks after DPC sensitization. Per the publication, the treatment or condition label means: therapeutic diphenylcyclopropenone sensitization with weekly scalp DPC. At each patch-test visit, blood was drawn before the patch test was applied. Patients were eligible if aged 18 to 70, diagnosed with alopecia and judged suitable for DPC therapy, and pregnant patients were excluded. Total RNA was isolated from unfractionated whole blood collected in Tempus Blood RNA tubes. This clonotype was recorded at least ten times. This clone's antigen is unknown. Base qualities are not provided; no much larger clone lies one nucleotide away.

Library preparation used RACE. TCRdb names NextSeq 500 as the instrument used. During library preparation, unique molecular identifiers were attached to individual cDNA molecules so that TCRs could be counted quantitatively and reproducibly. For every blood RNA sample, sequencing covered both the TCR alpha and TCR beta chains. The original pipeline was this. A median of about 89,000 TCRs per sample was observed, with a range of about 20,000 to 750,000. The Decombinator software suite was used to annotate V, J and CDR3 in the TCR reads. To make PS versus PT1 abundance plots, every sample was subsampled to the same number of TCRs (28,000). TCRs were defined as expanded if absent before sensitization and observed at least eight times at the 2-week time point. TCRdb reprocessed the public reads (quality trimming at Q25 with fastp, clone calling with MiXCR) and kept in-frame beta chains. Every entry covers one CDR3 protein and lists the most common genes and DNA from its rows. The V and J calls here are based on TCRdb, not the publication. This sample lists 80,000 to 100,000 distinct CDR3 sequences; around 12% were detected once. In total, the top ten clones hold 2.1% of the sample.

This material consisted of whole blood, taken in connection with sensitization to the hapten diphenylcyclopropenone (DPC). The chain joins TRBV7-6 to TRBJ2-2; 6 matching bases give a weak D call of TRBD2. The TCR originated in a woman aged 40 to 49 with alopecia areata. Some clones in this sample may be carry-over from other donors' samples. At the DNA level, the sequence is TGTGCCAGCAGCCAATCGACTAGAGGCGACACCGGGGAGCTGTTTTTT. This is translated as CASSQSTRGDTGELFF.